The clone carrying this T cell receptor (beta chain) is a singleton in its sample. The target antigen is unknown. V was trimmed by 1 base and J by 11 bases, leaving 9 bases between them. CDR1 and CDR2 (germline): MGHRA, YSYEKL. This CDR3 has 12 residues. Researchers ran the PCR with 60 Vbeta and 13 Jbeta primers. Measured with immunoSEQ multiplex PCR; TCRdb has only the in-frame clones, and not every one. The table includes more than 110,000 clones, about 80% detected once. This entry belongs to a study of cytomegalovirus exposure and HLA in healthy donors. Study-wide points: The study dropped some indistinguishable V segments, TRBV6-2 and TRBV6-3 among them. The study found most TCR sequences rare, yet found some public TCRs in many donors.

The donors (healthy individuals) were bone marrow donors. This chain uses TRBV4-1 with TRBJ1-5, with a weak D call TRBD1 (5 bases). The receptor was derived from a man aged 25-45 years in good health and CMV-seronegative. Sequenced: PBMCs. CDR3 residues: CASSQGGVAQHF. In nucleotides, the CDR3 is TGCGCCAGCAGCCAAGGGGGGGTCGCCCAGCATTTT.